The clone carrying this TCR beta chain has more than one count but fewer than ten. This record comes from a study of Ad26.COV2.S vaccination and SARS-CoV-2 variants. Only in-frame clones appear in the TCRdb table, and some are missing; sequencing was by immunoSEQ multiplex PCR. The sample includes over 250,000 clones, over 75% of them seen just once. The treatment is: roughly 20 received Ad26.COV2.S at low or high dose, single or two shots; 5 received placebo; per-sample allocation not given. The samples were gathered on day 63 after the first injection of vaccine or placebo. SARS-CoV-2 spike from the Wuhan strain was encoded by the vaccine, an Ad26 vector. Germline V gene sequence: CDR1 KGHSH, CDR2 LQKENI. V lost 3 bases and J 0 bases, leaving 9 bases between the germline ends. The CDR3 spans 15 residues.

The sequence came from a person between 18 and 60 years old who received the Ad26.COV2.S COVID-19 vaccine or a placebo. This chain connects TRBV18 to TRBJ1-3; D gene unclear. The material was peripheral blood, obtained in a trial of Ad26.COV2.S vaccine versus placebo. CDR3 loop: CASSPTKNSGNTIYF. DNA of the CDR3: TGTGCCAGCTCACCGACGAAAAACTCTGGAAACACCATATATTTT.